The text below deals with one TCR beta chain. Germline V gene data show CDR1 as LNHDA and CDR2 as SQIVND (reference sequence). Trimming removed 6 bases at V and 3 bases at J, with 15 bases between. The CDR3 loop spans 15 amino acids. This record belongs to a study of blood T cell repertoires in COVID-19. Study overall: The cDNA or gDNA used as material had been derived from T cells, B-cell-depleted T cells, or PBMCs.

Per the original methods: Reference gene primer amplification gave nucleated cell count estimates. Only in-frame clones appear in the TCRdb table, and some are missing; sequencing was by immunoSEQ multiplex PCR. V and J calls plus clone size are reproduced from that table; the DNA served to infer D and trimming. This sample has around 260,000 clones; approximately 91% occur once, and the top ten carry about 0.7%. Sequencing was done on a sample of peripheral blood. V gene TRBV19 combines with J gene TRBJ1-5, with D possibly matching TRBD1 (5 bases). The receptor comes from a human donor in a cohort sampled during active COVID-19. The CDR3 protein is CASSYSGGTNQPQHF. The CDR3 DNA reads as TGTGCCAGTAGCTACTCGGGGGGTACCAATCAGCCCCAGCATTTT.